A selection of T cell receptor beta chains follows, all from one sample in a study of blood T cell repertoires in COVID-19. Sequenced by immunoSEQ multiplex PCR; TCRdb stores in-frame clones only, minus some. This sample has hundreds of thousands of clones; about 85% occur once, and the top ten carry around 20%. Sequenced input: PBMCs or T cells enriched from blood (not recorded which). Every receptor here comes from a man aged 40-50 years who had recovered from COVID-19. CDR3s include the opening cysteine and the closing phenylalanine or tryptophan. A D gene is named only where the DNA matches it firmly. Clone sizes are given selectively: once, few, many, or a class where the clone is expanded.

J gene,V gene,clone size,D gene,CDR3 DNA,CDR3 protein
TRBJ2-1,TRBV6-2/TRBV6-3,NA,TRBD1,TGTGCCAGCAGTCCCGGGACAGGGGTAGGTGAGCAGTTCTTC,CASSPGTGVGEQFF
TRBJ1-2,TRBV6-5,NA,NA,TGTGCCAGCAGTTCCCTAGGTCGCGATTATGGCTACACCTTC,CASSSLGRDYGYTF
TRBJ2-7,TRBV7-2,NA,TRBD2,TGTGCCAGCAGCCTACTGGGACTAGCATCCTACGAGCAGTACTTC,CASSLLGLASYEQYF
TRBJ1-2,TRBV7-9,NA,TRBD1,TGTGCCAGCAGCTCTAGTCTCGTCCGGGACAGCTTTAACTATGGCTACACCTTC,CASSSSLVRDSFNYGYTF
TRBJ1-4,TRBV19,NA,TRBD1,TGTGCCAGTAGTCCGCTGGACAGGAGAGCAACTAATGAAAAACTGTTTTTT,CASSPLDRRATNEKLFF
TRBJ2-7,TRBV4-1,NA,TRBD1,TGCGCCAGCAGCTCGTTTCCCAGGGGGAATTCCTACGAGCAGTACTTC,CASSSFPRGNSYEQYF
TRBJ2-2,TRBV9,NA,NA,TGTGCCAGCAGAGCGACCCCCAACACCGGGGAGCTGTTTTTT,CASRATPNTGELFF
TRBJ1-1,TRBV5-1,NA,TRBD1,TGCGCCAGCAGCTACTGGGACAGGGGAGGAAAGGACACTGAAGCTTTCTTT,CASSYWDRGGKDTEAFF
TRBJ1-2,TRBV29-1,NA,TRBD1,TGCAGCGTTGAAGAAGCACAGGGGGAAGACTATGGCTACACCTTC,CSVEEAQGEDYGYTF
TRBJ2-5,TRBV19,NA,TRBD1,TGTGCCAGTAGTAGGGGACAGGGTGTAAAGACCCAGTACTTC,CASSRGQGVKTQYF
TRBJ2-7,TRBV14,NA,TRBD1,TGTGCCAGCAGCCAAAGTGATACAGGGGACGTCTCCTACGAGCAGTACTTC,CASSQSDTGDVSYEQYF
TRBJ2-3,TRBV2,NA,NA,TGTGCCAGCAGTGAAATGGCGGGGCGGATCACAGATACGCAGTATTTT,CASSEMAGRITDTQYF
TRBJ2-6,TRBV5-1,NA,TRBD2,TGCGCCAGCAGCCCGGGATGGCGGGAGCCGTCCGCTGGGGCCAACGTCCTGACTTTC,CASSPGWREPSAGANVLTF
TRBJ1-1,TRBV7-9,NA,NA,TGTGCCAGCAGCTTACAGGGTGTCGGCGTAGGAGAAGCTTTCTTT,CASSLQGVGVGEAFF
TRBJ2-1,TRBV7-2,NA,TRBD2,TGTGCCAGCAGCACGGGACTAGCGGGAGGGCAAGGTGAGCAGTTCTTC,CASSTGLAGGQGEQFF
TRBJ1-1,TRBV5-1,NA,NA,TGCGCCAGCAGCTTGGGGTATGGGGGGAACGGGGCTTTCTTT,CASSLGYGGNGAFF
TRBJ2-3,TRBV28,NA,TRBD1,TGTGCCAGCAGTTTATGGGGTGTGGGGACAGGGCTCCCAGATACGCAGTATTTT,CASSLWGVGTGLPDTQYF
TRBJ2-3,TRBV7-8,NA,TRBD1,TGTGCCAGCAGTCGGGACAGGGGTACAGATACGCAGTATTTT,CASSRDRGTDTQYF
TRBJ2-7,TRBV12-3/TRBV12-4,NA,NA,TGTGCCAGCAGTTTAGGGAGGTCCTACGAGCAGTACTTC,CASSLGRSYEQYF
TRBJ2-3,TRBV6-1,NA,TRBD1,TGTGCCAGCAGTGAAGCAGGGACAGGTCCCGGAGATACGCAGTATTTT,CASSEAGTGPGDTQYF
TRBJ2-7,TRBV5-4,NA,NA,TGTGCCAGCAGTGGGCGGGGCGGCGTTCGGTACGAGCAGTACTTC,CASSGRGGVRYEQYF
TRBJ2-7,TRBV4-2,NA,TRBD1,TGTGCCAGCAGCCAGGAGAGGGACAGTTCGTACGAGCAGTACTTC,CASSQERDSSYEQYF
TRBJ1-2,TRBV6-5,once,NA,TGTGCCACCGACCCAGGGATCCCTAACTATGGCTACACCTTC,CATDPGIPNYGYTF
TRBJ2-1,TRBV4-1,NA,NA,TGCGCCAGCAGCCCGACTTACAATGAGCAGTTCTTC,CASSPTYNEQFF
TRBJ2-7,TRBV5-1,NA,NA,TGCGCCAGCAGCCAACCCAAGGACAGACAGGCTTCCTACGAGCAGTACTTC,CASSQPKDRQASYEQYF
TRBJ1-5,TRBV7-2,NA,NA,TGTGCCAGCAGCTCTCAGGGGAATCAGCCCCAGCATTTT,CASSSQGNQPQHF
TRBJ2-5,TRBV4-1,NA,TRBD2,TGCGCCAGCAGCCCTAGACTAGCGGGGTCCCACCAAGAGACCCAGTACTTC,CASSPRLAGSHQETQYF
TRBJ2-4,TRBV5-6,NA,TRBD1,TGTGCCAGCAGCTTGCGGGGCAGGGGGCTGAACATTCAGTACTTC,CASSLRGRGLNIQYF
TRBJ2-3,TRBV11-2,NA,TRBD2,TGTGCCAGCAGTTTAGCGGGAGGGTTGGCAGATACGCAGTATTTT,CASSLAGGLADTQYF
TRBJ2-1,TRBV7-2,NA,TRBD2,TGTGCCAGCAGCTTAAGCCCTGGGACTAGCGGGAGTGGGAATGAGCAGTTCTTC,CASSLSPGTSGSGNEQFF
TRBJ2-7,TRBV4-2,few,TRBD2,TGTGCCAGCAGCCAAGAAGTAGCGGGAGGGCCTAGTCACGAGCAGTACTTC,CASSQEVAGGPSHEQYF
TRBJ2-3,TRBV4-1,NA,TRBD2,TGCGCCAGCAGCCAAGCGGGTAGCGGGATCACAGATACGCAGTATTTT,CASSQAGSGITDTQYF
TRBJ1-2,TRBV19,NA,NA,TGTGCCACGGCGCTCGGGGAAGGCTACACCTTC,CATALGEGYTF
TRBJ2-7,TRBV5-1,NA,TRBD1,TGCGCCAGCAGCGTACAGGGGGGCTACGAGCAGTACTTC,CASSVQGGYEQYF
TRBJ2-2,TRBV7-3,NA,TRBD2,TGTGCCAGCAGCTTAAGTCTAGCGGGAGAGGGGGAGCTGTTTTTT,CASSLSLAGEGELFF
TRBJ2-5,TRBV4-1,NA,NA,TGCGCCAGCAGCCAGGGGGGACAGCAAGAGACCCAGTACTTC,CASSQGGQQETQYF
TRBJ1-4,TRBV4-3,NA,NA,TGCGCCAGCAGCCAAGATTTTGGGCAGAAACATGAAAAACTGTTTTTT,CASSQDFGQKHEKLFF
TRBJ2-7,TRBV28,NA,TRBD2,TGTGCCAGCAGTCCTCAAAGCGGGATTTTTTCCTACGAGCAGTACTTC,CASSPQSGIFSYEQYF